This T cell receptor beta chain was obtained from a study of T-cell memory formation after mild COVID-19. In its sample, this clonotype was seen a few times. Its antigen is as yet unknown. Points from the study as a whole: Within pre-infection memory, some responding clones were found, suggesting cross-reactive memory joined.

Germline CDR1 is SGHAT and CDR2 is FQNNGV. This CDR3 is 19 amino acids long. The V segment lost 2 bases and the J segment 3 bases; nucleotides outside the gene matches: 15. In TCRdb, the 5' RACE reads were re-called with MiXCR into one record per CDR3 protein. This repertoire shows about 410,000 distinct CDR3 sequences, approximately 19% found once; its top ten account for 20% to 25%. This sequence was found in a man between 18 and 29 years old who had mild COVID-19 (a few samples of this study predate the infection). Cell type and time point are not known. The chain joins TRBV11-2 to TRBJ2-1; TRBD2 agrees at 8 bases. Sequenced sample: PBMCs or a T cell subset sorted from them (not recorded which). The chain's CDR3 is CASSLRDSPGGGFYNEQFF. The CDR3 DNA reads TGTGCCAGCAGCTTACGTGACTCCCCCGGGGGGGGGTTCTACAATGAGCAGTTCTTC.